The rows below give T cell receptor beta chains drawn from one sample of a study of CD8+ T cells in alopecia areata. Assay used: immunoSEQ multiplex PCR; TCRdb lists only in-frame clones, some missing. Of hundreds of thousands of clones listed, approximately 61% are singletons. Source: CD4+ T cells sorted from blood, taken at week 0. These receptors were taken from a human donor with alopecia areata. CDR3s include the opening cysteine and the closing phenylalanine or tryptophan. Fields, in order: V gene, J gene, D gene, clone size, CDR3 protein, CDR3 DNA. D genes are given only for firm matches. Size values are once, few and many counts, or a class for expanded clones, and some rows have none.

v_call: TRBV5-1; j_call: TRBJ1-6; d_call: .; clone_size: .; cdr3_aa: CASSLESGNYNSPLHF; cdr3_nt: TGCGCCAGCAGCTTGGAGTCGGGAAACTATAATTCACCCCTCCACTTT
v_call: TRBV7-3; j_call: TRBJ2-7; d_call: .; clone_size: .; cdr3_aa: CASSPFAGSVGEQYF; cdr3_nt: TGTGCCAGCAGCCCCTTCGCGGGGTCTGTGGGCGAGCAGTACTTC
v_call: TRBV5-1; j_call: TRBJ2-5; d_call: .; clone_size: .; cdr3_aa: CASSPDLLPQETQYF; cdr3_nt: TGCGCCAGCAGCCCCGACCTACTACCCCAAGAGACCCAGTACTTC
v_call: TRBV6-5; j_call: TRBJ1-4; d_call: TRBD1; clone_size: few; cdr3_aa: CASSPTGAGEKLFF; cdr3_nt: TGTGCCAGCAGCCCAACAGGGGCCGGGGAAAAACTGTTTTTT
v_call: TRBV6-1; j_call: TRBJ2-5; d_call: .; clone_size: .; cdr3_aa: CASNRGGETQYF; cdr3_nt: TGTGCCAGCAACAGGGGGGGAGAGACCCAGTACTTC
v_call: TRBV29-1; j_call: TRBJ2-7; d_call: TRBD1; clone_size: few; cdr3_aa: CSVATGFYEQYF; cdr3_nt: TGCAGCGTCGCGACAGGGTTCTACGAGCAGTACTTC
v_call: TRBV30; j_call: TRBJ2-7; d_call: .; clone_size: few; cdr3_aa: CAWSAHRDSEQYF; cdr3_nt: TGTGCCTGGAGTGCCCACCGGGACTCCGAGCAGTACTTC
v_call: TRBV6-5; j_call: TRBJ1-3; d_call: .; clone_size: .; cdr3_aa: CASSYSQGGNTIYF; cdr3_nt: TGTGCCAGCAGTTACTCACAGGGAGGAAACACCATATATTTT
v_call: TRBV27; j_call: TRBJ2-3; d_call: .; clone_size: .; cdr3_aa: CASSFGRTRTDTQYF; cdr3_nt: TGTGCCAGCAGTTTTGGGCGGACCCGCACAGATACGCAGTATTTT
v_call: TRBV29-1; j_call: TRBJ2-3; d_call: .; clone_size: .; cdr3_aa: CSVGQGTDTQYF; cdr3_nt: TGCAGCGTTGGACAGGGCACAGATACGCAGTATTTT
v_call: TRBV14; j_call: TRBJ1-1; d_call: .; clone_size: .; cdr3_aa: CASSPTDWVSTEAFF; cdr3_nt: TGTGCCAGCAGCCCTACGGACTGGGTATCCACTGAAGCTTTCTTT
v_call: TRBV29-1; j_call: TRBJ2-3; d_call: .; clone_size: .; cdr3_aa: CSVEELRQGITDTQYF; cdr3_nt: TGCAGCGTTGAAGAACTTAGGCAGGGGATCACAGATACGCAGTATTTT
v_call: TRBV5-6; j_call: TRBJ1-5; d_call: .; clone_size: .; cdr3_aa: CASSLRDTNQPQHF; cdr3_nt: TGTGCCAGCAGCTTGCGGGACACAAATCAGCCCCAGCATTTT
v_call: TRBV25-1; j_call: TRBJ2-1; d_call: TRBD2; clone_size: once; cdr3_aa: CASSLGLAGSEQFF; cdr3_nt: TGTGCCAGCAGTCTGGGACTAGCGGGGAGTGAGCAGTTCTTC
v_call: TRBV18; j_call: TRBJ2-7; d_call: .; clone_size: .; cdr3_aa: CASSPQVPGYEQYF; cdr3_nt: TGTGCCAGCTCACCACAGGTCCCGGGCTACGAGCAGTACTTC
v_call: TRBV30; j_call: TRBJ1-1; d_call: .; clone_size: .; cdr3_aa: CAWYRQVFRAAEAFF; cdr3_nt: TGTGCCTGGTATCGTCAGGTTTTCAGGGCCGCTGAAGCTTTCTTT
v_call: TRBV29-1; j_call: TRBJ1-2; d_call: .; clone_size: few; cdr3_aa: CSVDFWTDYGYTF; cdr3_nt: TGCAGCGTTGACTTCTGGACTGACTATGGCTACACCTTC
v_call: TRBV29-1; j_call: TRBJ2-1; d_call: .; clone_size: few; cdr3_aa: CSVGYQGLYNEQFF; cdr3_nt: TGCAGCGTTGGGTATCAGGGACTCTACAATGAGCAGTTCTTC
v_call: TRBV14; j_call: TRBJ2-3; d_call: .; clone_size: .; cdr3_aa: CASSQDRHPTDTQYF; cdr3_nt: TGTGCCAGCAGCCAAGATCGACATCCCACAGATACGCAGTATTTT
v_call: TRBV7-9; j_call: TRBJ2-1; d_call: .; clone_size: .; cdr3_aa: CASSRTGYNEQFF; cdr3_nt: TGTGCCAGCAGCCGGACCGGTTACAATGAGCAGTTCTTC
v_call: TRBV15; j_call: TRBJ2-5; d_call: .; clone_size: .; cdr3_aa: CATSRQLQLDLDF; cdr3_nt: TGTGCCACCAGCAGACAGCTCCAGTTGGATTTGGACTTC
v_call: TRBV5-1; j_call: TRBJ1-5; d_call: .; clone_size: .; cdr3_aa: CASSLAADQPQHF; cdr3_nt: TGCGCCAGCAGCTTGGCAGCGGATCAGCCCCAGCATTTT
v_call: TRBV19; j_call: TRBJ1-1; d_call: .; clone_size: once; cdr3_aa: CASSLAADTEAFF; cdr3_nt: TGTGCCAGTAGCCTGGCGGCGGACACTGAAGCTTTCTTT